The following is a TCR beta chain sequence with its context. Using its own MiXCR run on the reads, TCRdb lists one record per CDR3 protein. The table lists 15,000 or so distinct CDR3 sequences, 22% of them singletons, with about 13% in the top ten. The data originate from a study of liver allograft versus peripheral blood T cells. Across the study: Transplanted-liver and recipient peripheral blood T cell receptor repertoires were compared.

CDR3 length: 20 amino acids. The V gene end was trimmed by 5 bases and the J gene end by 0 bases; junction bases not matched to a gene: 11. From germline, CDR1 is SEHNR and CDR2 FQNEAQ (reference sequence). The sequence derives from a human patient who had a liver transplant. The graft donor may have given rise to some T cells. V and J are TRBV7-9 and TRBJ2-1, with 15 bases matching TRBD2. CDR3 sequence (DNA): TGTGCCAGCAGCCCCTTTGGGACTAGCGGGGGGCGCAGCTCCTACAATGAGCAGTTCTTC. This encodes CASSPFGTSGGRSSYNEQFF.